This is a list of T cell receptor beta chains from one sample in a study of glioma-infiltrating T cells. One entry per CDR3 protein, called by TCRdb with MiXCR from the multiplex PCR reads. The sample has fewer than 110,000 distinct CDR3 sequences, about 30% seen once; the top ten hold around 40%. Sequencing used glioma tissue, nonneoplastic brain tissue, or PBMCs (not recorded which). The receptor source for this set is a human donor with low-grade glioma or glioblastoma, undergoing nonglioma brain surgery, or in good health (not recorded which). CDR3s include the opening cysteine and the closing phenylalanine or tryptophan. D genes are given only for firm matches. Clone size is not always given. Where it is, it says once, few, many or a class for expanded clones.

clone size,D gene,J gene,V gene,CDR3 protein,CDR3 DNA
many,TRBD1,TRBJ2-7,TRBV7-2,CASSLATGAREQYF,TGTGCCAGCAGCTTAGCTACAGGGGCGCGCGAGCAGTACTTC
many,TRBD1,TRBJ1-5,TRBV27,CASSHPGGGQPQHF,TGTGCCAGCAGTCACCCAGGGGGCGGGCAGCCCCAGCATTTT
many,.,TRBJ2-3,TRBV7-6,CASSPVGVSADTQYF,TGTGCCAGCAGCCCGGTGGGGGTTAGTGCAGATACGCAGTATTTT
.,.,TRBJ2-7,TRBV27,CANSTGASFYEQYF,TGTGCCAACAGTACCGGGGCTAGTTTCTACGAGCAGTACTTC
many,TRBD1,TRBJ2-3,TRBV24-1,CATSGQGVDTQYF,TGTGCCACTTCGGGACAGGGAGTAGATACGCAGTATTTT
many,.,TRBJ2-3,TRBV20-1,CSARDLDQGLGTDTQYF,TGCAGTGCTAGAGATTTAGACCAGGGCTTAGGCACAGATACGCAGTATTTT
many,.,TRBJ2-5,TRBV6-1,CASSAGSQQKETQYF,TGTGCCAGCAGTGCCGGGAGTCAGCAGAAAGAGACCCAGTACTTC
.,TRBD1,TRBJ1-5,TRBV15,CATSRGQGNQPQHF,TGTGCCACCAGCAGAGGACAGGGGAATCAGCCCCAGCATTTT
few,.,TRBJ1-2,TRBV11-2,CASSLNGVRSGYTF,TGTGCCAGCAGCTTAAATGGGGTACGGAGTGGCTACACCTTC
many,.,TRBJ2-7,TRBV7-9,CASSWQSYEQYF,TGTGCCAGCAGCTGGCAATCCTACGAGCAGTACTTC
many,.,TRBJ2-7,TRBV4-3,CASSQDPDYEQYF,TGCGCCAGCAGCCAAGATCCGGACTACGAGCAGTACTTC
many,.,TRBJ1-5,TRBV27,CASMSAPTAGSQPQHF,TGTGCCAGCATGTCCGCCCCGACAGCTGGGTCACAGCCCCAGCATTTT
many,TRBD1,TRBJ1-1,TRBV28,CASSLSGQGYEAFF,TGTGCCAGCAGTTTATCAGGACAGGGTTACGAAGCTTTCTTT
.,.,TRBJ1-2,TRBV2,CASIISISDGYTF,TGTGCCAGCATAATTAGTATATCCGATGGCTACACCTTC
few,TRBD2,TRBJ2-1,TRBV7-9,CASSLTSGWNEQFF,TGTGCCAGCAGCTTAACTAGCGGGTGGAATGAGCAGTTCTTC
many,.,TRBJ2-7,TRBV20-1,CSARERSGVSYEQYF,TGCAGTGCTAGAGAGAGGTCAGGGGTCTCCTACGAGCAGTACTTC
many,.,TRBJ2-1,TRBV28,CASSLRSDEQFF,TGTGCCAGCAGTTTAAGGTCGGATGAGCAGTTCTTC
many,.,TRBJ2-3,TRBV4-3,CASSQARTPTDTQYF,TGCGCCAGCAGCCAAGCGCGGACTCCCACAGATACGCAGTATTTT
many,.,TRBJ2-5,TRBV6-1,CASSGLGVGETQYF,TGTGCCAGCAGCGGTCTGGGGGTCGGTGAGACCCAGTACTTC
few,.,TRBJ1-2,TRBV6-5,CASFEAVEGGGYTF,TGTGCCAGCTTCGAGGCAGTCGAAGGGGGTGGCTACACCTTC
few,TRBD1,TRBJ1-5,TRBV30,CAWNRDSFTQPQHF,TGTGCCTGGAATAGGGACAGCTTTACTCAGCCCCAGCATTTT
.,TRBD2,TRBJ2-1,TRBV4-3,CASSQEVWRGGEQFF,TGCGCCAGCAGCCAAGAGGTTTGGCGGGGGGGTGAGCAGTTCTTC
many,.,TRBJ2-3,TRBV6-2/TRBV6-3,CASSYASEETDTQYF,TGTGCCAGCAGTTACGCGTCAGAGGAGACAGATACGCAGTATTTT
few,.,TRBJ1-3,TRBV6-4,CASSAGTGNTIYF,TGTGCCAGCAGTGCGGGAACTGGAAACACCATATATTTT
many,TRBD1,TRBJ2-2,TRBV19,CASSPRTGVGGELFF,TGTGCCAGTAGCCCTCGGACAGGGGTTGGCGGGGAGCTGTTTTTT
few,TRBD1,TRBJ1-4,TRBV6-1,CASSYNGQVNNEKLFF,TGTGCCAGCAGTTATAACGGACAGGTCAATAATGAAAAACTGTTTTTT
few,.,TRBJ1-6,TRBV30,CAWSVQGSASPLHF,TGTGCCTGGAGTGTACAAGGGTCCGCTTCACCCCTCCACTTT
.,TRBD1,TRBJ2-3,TRBV5-5,CASSQGQRTDTQYF,TGTGCCAGCAGCCAGGGACAGAGAACAGATACGCAGTATTTT
many,.,TRBJ1-1,TRBV28,CASSRFGHTEAFF,TGTGCCAGCAGTCGATTCGGGCACACTGAAGCTTTCTTT
.,.,TRBJ1-2,TRBV9,CASSVASYSGWFGYTF,TGTGCCAGCAGCGTAGCTTCGTACTCCGGCTGGTTTGGCTACACCTTC
many,.,TRBJ2-1,TRBV7-6,CASSLARSYEQFF,TGTGCCAGCAGCTTAGCTAGGTCATATGAGCAGTTCTTC
.,TRBD2,TRBJ2-3,TRBV5-4,CASSLGAGGPGTDTQYF,TGTGCCAGCAGCTTGGGAGCGGGGGGGCCTGGAACAGATACGCAGTATTTT
many,TRBD1,TRBJ1-5,TRBV20-1,CSASTGAGGGPQHF,TGCAGTGCTTCGACAGGGGCGGGCGGTGGGCCCCAGCATTTT
few,.,TRBJ2-7,TRBV3-1,CASSHRDEQYF,TGTGCCAGCAGCCACAGGGACGAGCAGTACTTC
many,.,TRBJ1-1,TRBV20-1,CSARKVGLLKTEAFF,TGCAGTGCTCGTAAGGTGGGGCTCTTGAAAACTGAAGCTTTCTTT
many,TRBD1,TRBJ1-1,TRBV4-3,CASSHGQGTEAFF,TGCGCCAGCAGCCATGGACAGGGGACTGAAGCTTTCTTT
many,.,TRBJ2-5,TRBV4-1,CASSQAWGSAQETQYF,TGCGCCAGCAGCCAAGCGTGGGGGAGTGCCCAAGAGACCCAGTACTTC
.,.,TRBJ1-3,TRBV7-2,CASSFQRSAYSGNTIYF,TGTGCCAGCAGCTTCCAACGATCAGCGTACTCTGGAAACACCATATATTTT
.,.,TRBJ2-7,TRBV4-1,CASSQENRVGSYEQYF,TGCGCCAGCAGCCAAGAAAACAGGGTTGGTAGCTACGAGCAGTACTTC
.,.,TRBJ1-5,TRBV27,CASSFVDQPQHF,TGTGCAAGCAGTTTCGTGGATCAGCCCCAGCATTTT
.,TRBD2,TRBJ2-2,TRBV6-1,CASTKGGWGLAGANTGELFF,TGTGCCAGCACCAAAGGAGGTTGGGGACTAGCGGGGGCGAACACCGGGGAGCTGTTTTTT
.,.,TRBJ2-7,TRBV2,CASSLKYEQYF,TGTGCCAGCAGCCTTAAGTACGAGCAGTACTTC
.,.,TRBJ1-4,TRBV2,CASRVGRGEKLFF,TGTGCCAGCCGTGTGGGGAGAGGTGAAAAACTGTTTTTT
once,.,TRBJ2-3,TRBV28,CASSFSGLSSYTDTQYF,TGTGCCAGCAGTTTCAGCGGCCTTAGCTCCTACACAGATACGCAGTATTTT
.,TRBD2,TRBJ2-3,TRBV4-1,CASRQGASGETDTQYF,TGCGCCAGCAGACAAGGGGCTAGCGGGGAGACAGATACGCAGTATTTT
.,TRBD2,TRBJ2-2,TRBV7-9,CASSAAGRKTGELFF,TGTGCCAGCAGCGCAGCGGGGAGGAAAACCGGGGAGCTGTTTTTT